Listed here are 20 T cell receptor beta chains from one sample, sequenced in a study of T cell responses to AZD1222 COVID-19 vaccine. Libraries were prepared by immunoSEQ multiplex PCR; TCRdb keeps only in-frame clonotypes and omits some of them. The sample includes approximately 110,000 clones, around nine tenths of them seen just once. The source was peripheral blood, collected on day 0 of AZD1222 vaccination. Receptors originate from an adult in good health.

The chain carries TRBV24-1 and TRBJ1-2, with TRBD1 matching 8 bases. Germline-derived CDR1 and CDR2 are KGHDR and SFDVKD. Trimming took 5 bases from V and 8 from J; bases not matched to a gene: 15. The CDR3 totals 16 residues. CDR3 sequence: CATSGPGTGVSGGYTF. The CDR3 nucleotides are TGTGCCACCAGTGGGCCCGGGACAGGAGTTTCGGGGGGCTACACCTTC.

The CDR3 reads CASSELTSGRNEQFF. DNA of the CDR3: TGTGCCAGCAGTGAATTGACTAGCGGGAGAAATGAGCAGTTCTTC. The V and J genes are TRBV6-1 and TRBJ2-1; 12 bases fit TRBD2. Germline CDR1 MNHNS, CDR2 SASEGT. This CDR3 spans 15 amino acids. The V gene end was trimmed by 2 bases and the J gene end by 7 bases; junction bases not matched to a gene: 3.

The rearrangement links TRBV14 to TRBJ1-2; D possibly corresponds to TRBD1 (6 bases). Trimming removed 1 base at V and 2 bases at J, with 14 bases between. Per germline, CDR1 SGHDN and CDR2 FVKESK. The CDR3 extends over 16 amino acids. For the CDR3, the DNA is TGTGCCAGCAGCCAAGTCGGGCAGGGGAGAAACTATGGCTACACCTTC. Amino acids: CASSQVGQGRNYGYTF.

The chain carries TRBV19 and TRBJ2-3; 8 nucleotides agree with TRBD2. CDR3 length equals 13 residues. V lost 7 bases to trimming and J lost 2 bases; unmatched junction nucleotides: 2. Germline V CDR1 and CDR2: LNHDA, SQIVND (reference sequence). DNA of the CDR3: TGTGCCAGTACAGCGGGAGACACAGATACGCAGTATTTT. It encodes CASTAGDTDTQYF.

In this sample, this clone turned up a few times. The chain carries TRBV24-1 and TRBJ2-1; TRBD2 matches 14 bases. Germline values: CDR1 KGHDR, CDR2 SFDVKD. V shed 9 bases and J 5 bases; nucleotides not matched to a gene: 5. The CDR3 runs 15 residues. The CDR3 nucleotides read TGTGCCACCCGACCGACTAGCGGGAGGGACAATGAGCAGTTCTTC. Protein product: CATRPTSGRDNEQFF.

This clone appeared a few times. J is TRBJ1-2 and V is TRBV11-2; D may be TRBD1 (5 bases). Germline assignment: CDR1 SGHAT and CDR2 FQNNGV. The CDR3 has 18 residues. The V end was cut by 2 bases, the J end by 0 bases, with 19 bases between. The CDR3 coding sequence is TGTGCCAGCAGCTTACCGAGGTCGGGGACGAAGGCTAACTATGGCTACACCTTC. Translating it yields CASSLPRSGTKANYGYTF.

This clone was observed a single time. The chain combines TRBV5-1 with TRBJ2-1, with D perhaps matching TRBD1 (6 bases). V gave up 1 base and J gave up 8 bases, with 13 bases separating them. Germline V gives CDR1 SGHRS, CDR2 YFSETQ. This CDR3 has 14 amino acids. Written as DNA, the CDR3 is TGCGCCAGCAGCTTGCAGGGGCCGTTCGATGAGCAGTTCTTC. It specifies CASSLQGPFDEQFF.

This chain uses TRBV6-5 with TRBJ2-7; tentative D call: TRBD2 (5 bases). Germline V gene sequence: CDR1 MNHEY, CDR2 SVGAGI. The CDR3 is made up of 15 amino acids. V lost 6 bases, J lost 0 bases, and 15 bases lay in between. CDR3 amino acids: CASRPTRVSSYEQYV. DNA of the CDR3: TGTGCCAGCAGGCCTACTAGGGTCTCCTCCTACGAGCAGTACGTC.

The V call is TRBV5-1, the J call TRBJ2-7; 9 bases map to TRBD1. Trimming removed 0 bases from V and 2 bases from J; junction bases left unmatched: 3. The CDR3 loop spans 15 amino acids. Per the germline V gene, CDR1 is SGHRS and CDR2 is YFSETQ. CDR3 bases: TGCGCCAGCAGCTTGGGGGACAGGGTCGCCTACGAGCAGTACTTC. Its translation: CASSLGDRVAYEQYF.

CDR3 nucleotide sequence: TGTGCCAGCAGCCAAGTTTGGATGGACGAGCAGTACTTC. This translates into CASSQVWMDEQYF. The rearrangement joins TRBV4-2 to TRBJ2-7; the D is unclear. Germline V lookup: CDR1 LGHNA, CDR2 YNFKEQ. CDR3 length equals 13 residues. V gave up 1 base and J gave up 5 bases, with 9 bases separating them.

CDR3 loop: CASSVAHNYGYTF. CDR3 nucleotide sequence: TGTGCCAGCAGCGTAGCACATAACTATGGCTACACCTTC. This chain uses TRBV9 with TRBJ1-2; unclear D gene. V lost 0 bases to trimming and J lost 1 base, with 4 bases between them. The CDR3 runs 13 residues. Germline V gives CDR1 SGDLS, CDR2 YYNGEE. The full variable domain, rest sourced from reference TRBV9 and TRBJ1-2, is DSGVTQTPKHLITATGQRVTLRCSPRSGDLSVYWYQQSLDQGLQFLIQYYNGEERAKGNILERFSAQQFPDLHSELNLSSLELGDSALYFCASSVAHNYGYTFGSGTRLTVV.

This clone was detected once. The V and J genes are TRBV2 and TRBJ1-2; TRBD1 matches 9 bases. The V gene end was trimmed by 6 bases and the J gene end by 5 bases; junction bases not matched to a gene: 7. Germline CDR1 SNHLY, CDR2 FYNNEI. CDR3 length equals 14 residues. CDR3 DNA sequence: TGTGCCAGCAGCCCACAGGGGGCAGGGTATGGCTACACCTTC. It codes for CASSPQGAGYGYTF.

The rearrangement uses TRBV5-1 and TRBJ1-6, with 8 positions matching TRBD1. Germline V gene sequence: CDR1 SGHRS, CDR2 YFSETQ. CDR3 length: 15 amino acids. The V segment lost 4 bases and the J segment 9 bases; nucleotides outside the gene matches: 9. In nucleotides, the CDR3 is TGCGCCAGCAGCACGGCCGCCGACAGGGGTTCACCCCTCCACTTT. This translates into CASSTAADRGSPLHF.

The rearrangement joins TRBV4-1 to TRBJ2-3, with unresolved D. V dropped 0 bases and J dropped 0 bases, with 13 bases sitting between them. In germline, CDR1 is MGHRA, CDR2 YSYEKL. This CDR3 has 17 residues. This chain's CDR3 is CASSQDHGLSSTDTQYF. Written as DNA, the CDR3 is TGCGCCAGCAGCCAAGATCACGGGTTATCTAGCACAGATACGCAGTATTTT.

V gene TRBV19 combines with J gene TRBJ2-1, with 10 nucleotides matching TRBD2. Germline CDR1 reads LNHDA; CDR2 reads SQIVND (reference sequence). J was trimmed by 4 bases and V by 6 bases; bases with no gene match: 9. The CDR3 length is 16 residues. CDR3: CASSPSAGGPYNEQFF. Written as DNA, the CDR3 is TGTGCCAGTAGCCCTTCAGCGGGAGGGCCTTACAATGAGCAGTTCTTC.

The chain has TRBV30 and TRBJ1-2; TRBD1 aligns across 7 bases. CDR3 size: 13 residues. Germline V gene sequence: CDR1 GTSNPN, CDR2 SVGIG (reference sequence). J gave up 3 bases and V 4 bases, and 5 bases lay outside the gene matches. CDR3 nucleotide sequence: TGTGCCTGGAAGAAAGACAGGGACTATGGCTACACCTTC. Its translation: CAWKKDRDYGYTF. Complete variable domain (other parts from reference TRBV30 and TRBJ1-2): SQTIHQWPATLVQPVGSPLSLECTVEGTSNPNLYWYRQAAGRGLQLLFYSVGIGQISSEVPQNLSASRPQDRQFILSSKKLLLSDSGFYLCAWKKDRDYGYTFGSGTRLTVV.

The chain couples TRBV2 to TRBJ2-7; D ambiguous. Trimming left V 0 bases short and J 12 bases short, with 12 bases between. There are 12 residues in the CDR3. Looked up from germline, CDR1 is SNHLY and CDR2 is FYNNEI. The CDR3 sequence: CASSEAFVASYV. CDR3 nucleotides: TGTGCCAGCAGTGAAGCTTTTGTAGCCTCGTACGTC.

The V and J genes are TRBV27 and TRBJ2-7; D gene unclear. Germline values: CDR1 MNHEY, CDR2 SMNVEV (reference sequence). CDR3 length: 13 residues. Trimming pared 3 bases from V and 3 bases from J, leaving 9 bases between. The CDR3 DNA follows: TGTGCCAGCAGTTTGGGCCAGTACTACGAGCAGTACTTC. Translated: CASSLGQYYEQYF.

CDR3 residues: CASSQEGLAGTMKTQYF. The CDR3 region has the DNA TGTGCCAGCAGCCAAGAAGGACTAGCGGGGACGATGAAAACGCAGTATTTT. V usage is TRBV3-1 (or the pseudogene TRBV3-2) and J usage is TRBJ2-3, with TRBD2 matching 12 bases. The CDR3 contains 17 residues. From germline, CDR1 is LGHDT and CDR2 YNNKEL (reference sequence). Unmatched junction bases numbered 10, after V lost 0 bases and J lost 9 bases.

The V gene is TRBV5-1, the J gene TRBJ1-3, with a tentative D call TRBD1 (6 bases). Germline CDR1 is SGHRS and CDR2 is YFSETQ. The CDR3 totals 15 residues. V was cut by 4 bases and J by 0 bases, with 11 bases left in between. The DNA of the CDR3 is TGCGCCAGCAGCGCCGGGACAAACTCTGGAAACACCATATATTTT. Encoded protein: CASSAGTNSGNTIYF.